A single T cell receptor beta chain is shown here with its context. The sample belongs to a study of blood T cell repertoires in COVID-19. Across the study: Samples taken during acute and convalescent COVID-19 were collected in the United States, Italy and Spain. Nucleic acid was either cDNA or gDNA, and it came from T cells, B-cell-depleted T cells, or PBMCs.

Original handling: How many nucleated cells were present was estimated from reference gene primer amplification. The method was immunoSEQ multiplex PCR; TCRdb's version includes in-frame clones alone and lacks a portion of them. The V and J calls and the clone size are those of that table, but D and trimming were determined from the DNA. This table has under 80,000 clones, roughly 80% appearing once. The CDR3 has 12 residues. The chain links TRBV21-1 to TRBJ1-4. TRBV21-1 is a pseudogene. The sample comprised peripheral blood. The sequence derives from a woman at least 80 years old with active or convalescent COVID-19. The CDR3 DNA sequence: TGTGCCAGCAGCAGTCGGGGGGAAAAACTGTTTTTT. Protein sequence: CASSSRGEKLFF.